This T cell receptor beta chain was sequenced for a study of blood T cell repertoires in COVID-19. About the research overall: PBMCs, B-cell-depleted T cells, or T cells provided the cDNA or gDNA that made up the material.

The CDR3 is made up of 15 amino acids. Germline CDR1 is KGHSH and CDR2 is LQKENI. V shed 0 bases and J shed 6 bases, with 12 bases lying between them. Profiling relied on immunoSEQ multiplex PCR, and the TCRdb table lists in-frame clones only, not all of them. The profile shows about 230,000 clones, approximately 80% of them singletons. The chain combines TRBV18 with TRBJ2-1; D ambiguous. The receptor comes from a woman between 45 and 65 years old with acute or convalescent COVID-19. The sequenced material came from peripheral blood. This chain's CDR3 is CASSPPSAPGNEQFF. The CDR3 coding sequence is TGTGCCAGCTCACCACCCTCAGCCCCAGGCAATGAGCAGTTCTTC.